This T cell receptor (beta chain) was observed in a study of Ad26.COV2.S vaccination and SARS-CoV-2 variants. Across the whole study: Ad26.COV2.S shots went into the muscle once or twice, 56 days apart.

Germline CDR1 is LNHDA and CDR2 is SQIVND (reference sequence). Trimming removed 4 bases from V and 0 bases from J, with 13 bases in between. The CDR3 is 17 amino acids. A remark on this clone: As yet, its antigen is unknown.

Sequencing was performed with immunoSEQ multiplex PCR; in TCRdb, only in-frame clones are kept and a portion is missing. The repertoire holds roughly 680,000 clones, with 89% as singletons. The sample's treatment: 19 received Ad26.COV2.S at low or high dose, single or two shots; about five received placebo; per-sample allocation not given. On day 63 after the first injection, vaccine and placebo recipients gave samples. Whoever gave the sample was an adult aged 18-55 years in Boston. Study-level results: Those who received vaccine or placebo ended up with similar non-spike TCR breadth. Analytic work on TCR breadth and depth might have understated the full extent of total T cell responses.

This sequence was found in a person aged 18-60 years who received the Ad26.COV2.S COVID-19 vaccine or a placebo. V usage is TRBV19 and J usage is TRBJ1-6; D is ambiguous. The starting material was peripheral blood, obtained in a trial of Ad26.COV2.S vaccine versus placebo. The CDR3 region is CASSREGSSSYNSPLHF. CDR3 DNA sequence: TGTGCCAGTAGTAGGGAAGGCTCAAGCTCCTATAATTCACCCCTCCACTTT.